This T cell receptor (beta chain) was captured by sequencing in a study of T-cell memory formation after mild COVID-19. Study overall: TCR clusters were largely donor specific. Findings and limits, study-wide: Shrinking CD4+ clones resided mostly in CM and EM, and CD8+ ones in EMRA. Pre-infection memory showed some responding clones, and this suggested that cross-reactive memory joined.

Each CDR3 protein gets one entry after TCRdb re-called the 5' RACE reads with MiXCR. The table lists around 250,000 distinct CDR3 sequences, roughly 16% of them singletons. Germline V gene sequence: CDR1 SNHLY, CDR2 FYNNEI. J lost 4 bases, V lost 0 bases, and 3 bases had no gene match. This CDR3 region has 15 residues. On this clonotype itself: The target antigen is unknown.

This receptor was obtained from a man aged 18 to 35 who had mild COVID-19 (a few samples of this study predate the infection). Cell type and time point are not known. The sequenced sample was PBMCs or a T cell subset sorted from them (not recorded which). This chain joins TRBV2 and TRBJ1-2; 9 bases fit TRBD1. Here the CDR3 reads CASSEARTGAYGYTF. The DNA of the CDR3 is TGTGCCAGCAGTGAAGCGAGGACAGGGGCCTATGGCTACACCTTC. The full variable domain, in which reference TRBV2 and TRBJ1-2 provide the parts outside the CDR3, is EPEVTQTPSHQVTQMGQEVILRCVPISNHLYFYWYRQILGQKVEFLVSFYNNEISEKSEIFDDQFSVERPDGSNFTLKIRSTKLEDSAMYFCASSEARTGAYGYTFGSGTRLTVV.